This T cell receptor beta chain was sequenced during a study of shared clonotypes between healthy human individuals. Study-wide context: Each donor's CD8 memory used one plate, CD8 naive two, each CD4 subset three.

For each subset, genomic DNA was distributed in equal portions over several immunoSEQ plates. Assay: immunoSEQ multiplex PCR; the TCRdb copy retains only in-frame clones and omits some. This sample has more than 2,000,000 clones, with approximately 92% found just once. Study results and limitations: Read depth was anticipated to influence clonotype sharing among donors. What rarefaction showed was incomplete sorted-subset sequencing despite large depth.

To note about this clone: Its matching antigen is unknown.

CDR1 ENHRY and CDR2 SYGVKD come from the germline V gene. V was trimmed by 0 bases and J by 2 bases, leaving 8 bases between them. The CDR3 length is 14 residues. Sequencing was done on a sample of naive CD4+ T cells sorted from blood. Sample subset: CD45RA+ positively selected. The V gene is TRBV10-3, the J gene TRBJ2-7, with D possibly being TRBD1 (5 bases). The receptor was derived from a man between 18 and 29 years old in good health. The CDR3, as DNA: TGTGCCATCAGTGAGTCGACACAGGCCTACGAGCAGTACTTC. This gives the protein CAISESTQAYEQYF.